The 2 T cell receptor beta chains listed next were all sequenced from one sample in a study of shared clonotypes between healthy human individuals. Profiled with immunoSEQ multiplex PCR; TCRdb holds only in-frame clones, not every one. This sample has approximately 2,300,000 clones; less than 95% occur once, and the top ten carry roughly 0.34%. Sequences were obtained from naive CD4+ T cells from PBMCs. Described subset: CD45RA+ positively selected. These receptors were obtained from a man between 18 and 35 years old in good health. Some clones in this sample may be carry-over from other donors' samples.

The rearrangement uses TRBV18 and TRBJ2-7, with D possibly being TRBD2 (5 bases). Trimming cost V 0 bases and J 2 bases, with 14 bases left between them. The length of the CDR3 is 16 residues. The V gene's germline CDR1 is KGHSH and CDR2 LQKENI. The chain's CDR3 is CASSPPASRQPYEQYF. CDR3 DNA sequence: TGTGCCAGCTCACCACCGGCTAGCCGCCAACCCTACGAGCAGTACTTC.

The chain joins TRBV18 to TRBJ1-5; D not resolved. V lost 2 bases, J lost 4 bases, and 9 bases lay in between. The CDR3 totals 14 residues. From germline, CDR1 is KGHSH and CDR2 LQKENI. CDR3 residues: CASSPSLGNQPQHF. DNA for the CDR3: TGTGCCAGCTCACCAAGTTTGGGGAATCAGCCCCAGCATTTT.